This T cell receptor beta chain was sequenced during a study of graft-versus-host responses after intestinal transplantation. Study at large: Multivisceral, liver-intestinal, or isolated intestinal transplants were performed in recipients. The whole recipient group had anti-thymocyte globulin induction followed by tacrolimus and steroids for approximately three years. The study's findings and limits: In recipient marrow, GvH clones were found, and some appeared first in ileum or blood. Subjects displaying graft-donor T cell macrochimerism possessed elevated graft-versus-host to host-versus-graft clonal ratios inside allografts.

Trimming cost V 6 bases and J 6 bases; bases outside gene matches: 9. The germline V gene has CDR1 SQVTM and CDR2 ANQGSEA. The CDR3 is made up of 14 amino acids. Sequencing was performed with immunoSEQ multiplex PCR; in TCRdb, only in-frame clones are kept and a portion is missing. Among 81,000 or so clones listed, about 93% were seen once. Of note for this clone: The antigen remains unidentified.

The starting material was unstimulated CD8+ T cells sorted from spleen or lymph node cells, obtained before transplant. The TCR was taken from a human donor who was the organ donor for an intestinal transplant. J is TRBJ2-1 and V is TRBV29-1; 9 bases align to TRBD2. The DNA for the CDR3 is TGCAGCGTCATAGCGGGAGTTACGGGCAATGAGCAGTTCTTC. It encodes CSVIAGVTGNEQFF.